The 17 T cell receptor beta chains reported below all come from one sample, sequenced in a study of control samples from healthy donors and cancer patients (dated by TCRdb to about 2020). The library was obtained by the immunoSEQ multiplex PCR assay. TCRdb holds this immuneACCESS table with in-frame rearrangements only. Some clones are missing; in checked studies, unresolved V genes explain under half, and the rest has no known cause. The sample includes 400,000 to 450,000 clones, with approximately 90% observed a single time. Of the sample, more than 6% falls within the top ten clones. Sequenced sample: PBMCs. Receptors were obtained from a man aged 40-50 years with head and neck cancer.

The chain joins TRBV28 to TRBJ1-1; D not resolved. In germline, CDR1 is MDHEN, CDR2 SYDVKM. The CDR3 sequence is 12 residues long. Between the trimmed V and J ends, which lost 2 bases and 3 bases, there was a span of 4 bases. In nucleotides, the CDR3 is TGTGCCAGCAGTTTACTGGACACTGAAGCTTTCTTT. Protein sequence: CASSLLDTEAFF.

The chain links TRBV3-1 (or the pseudogene TRBV3-2) to TRBJ2-7; 13 bases fit TRBD2. CDR1 is LGHDT, CDR2 YNNKEL, per germline (reference sequence). The V and J ends lost 1 base and 6 bases, in that order; junction bases with no gene match: 9. The CDR3 extends over 17 amino acids. This CDR3 is CASSQGRTSGRTAEQYF. The CDR3 DNA follows: TGTGCCAGCAGCCAAGGCCGGACTAGCGGGAGAACCGCCGAGCAGTACTTC.

This clone showed up just a few times. The rearrangement uses TRBV6-4 and TRBJ2-2; D gene ambiguous. The length of the CDR3 is 13 residues. V was shortened by 3 bases and J by 5 bases, with 7 bases between the two germline ends. Germline CDR1 and CDR2: MRHNA and SNTAGT. Here the CDR3 DNA reads TGTGCCAGCAGTGAAAAGGAAACCGGGGAGCTGTTTTTT. Translated, it gives CASSEKETGELFF.

The chain combines TRBV6-5 with TRBJ1-3; D not resolved. The CDR3 covers 13 residues. Germline-derived CDR1 and CDR2 are MNHEY and SVGAGI. Between the trimmed V and J ends, which lost 6 bases and 0 bases, there was a span of 6 bases. This CDR3 reads CASRPSSGNTIYF. CDR3 sequence (DNA): TGTGCCAGCAGGCCGAGCTCTGGAAACACCATATATTTT.

V gene TRBV3-1 (or the pseudogene TRBV3-2) combines with J gene TRBJ1-5, with 9 bases aligning to TRBD1. The J segment lost 3 bases and the V segment lost 1 base, leaving 1 base of the junction unmatched. Per germline, CDR1 LGHDT and CDR2 YNNKEL (reference sequence). The CDR3 totals 15 residues. The DNA for the CDR3 is TGTGCCAGCAGCCAAGGGACAGGGGTCAATCAGCCCCAGCATTTT. Translated: CASSQGTGVNQPQHF.

The rearrangement uses TRBV5-1 and TRBJ2-1, with 8 bases lining up with TRBD2. The V and J ends lost 1 base and 0 bases, in that order; junction bases with no gene match: 3. Germline loops: CDR1 SGHRS, CDR2 YFSETQ. The CDR3 extends over 16 amino acids. CDR3 in amino acids: CASSLPSGLSYNEQFF. CDR3 nucleotide sequence: TGCGCCAGCAGCTTGCCTAGCGGGCTCTCCTACAATGAGCAGTTCTTC.

This chain links TRBV29-1 with TRBJ1-1; TRBD1 might be the D (6 bases). V was clipped by 6 bases and J by 1 base, with 12 bases between them. Germline assignment: CDR1 SQVTM and CDR2 ANQGSEA. The CDR3 loop spans 13 amino acids. CDR3 sequence: CSVPSQGNTEAFF. For the CDR3, the DNA is TGCAGCGTCCCGTCACAGGGGAACACTGAAGCTTTCTTT.

The genes are TRBV10-3 and TRBJ1-1; weak D call: TRBD1 (5 bases). The germline CDR1 and CDR2 sequences are ENHRY and SYGVKD. Trimming removed 6 bases from V and 5 bases from J, with 10 bases in between. The CDR3 covers 12 residues. Here the CDR3 reads CAISRVRTEAFF. In DNA, the CDR3 is TGTGCCATCAGCAGGGTGAGGACTGAAGCTTTCTTT.

The rearrangement uses TRBV5-1 and TRBJ2-1; perhaps D is TRBD1 or TRBD2 (5 bases each). The CDR3 has 16 residues. Germline V gene lookup returns CDR1 SGHRS and CDR2 YFSETQ. The V end was cut by 0 bases, the J end by 7 bases, with 17 bases between. The CDR3 loop is CASSLVGVQDGNEQFF. CDR3 coding DNA: TGCGCCAGCAGCTTGGTGGGGGTGCAGGATGGAAATGAGCAGTTCTTC.

The chain joins TRBV5-1 to TRBJ2-2; 7 bases line up with TRBD1. The V segment lost 1 base and the J segment 0 bases; nucleotides outside the gene matches: 3. Germline loops: CDR1 SGHRS, CDR2 YFSETQ. This CDR3 has 16 amino acids. CDR3 DNA sequence: TGCGCCAGCAGCTTGACAGGGGAAGCGAACACCGGGGAGCTGTTTTTT. It codes for CASSLTGEANTGELFF.

This chain joins TRBV29-1 and TRBJ2-7; D perhaps matches TRBD2 (6 bases). The germline V gene encodes CDR1 SQVTM and CDR2 ANQGSEA. The CDR3 loop spans 12 amino acids. V dropped 7 bases and J dropped 7 bases, with 17 bases sitting between them. The CDR3 DNA reads as TGCAGCGGGCGGGACTCTCGGTGGGAGCAGTACTTC. It yields the protein CSGRDSRWEQYF.

The chain recombines TRBV19 with TRBJ1-5; D is undetermined. Germline CDR1 reads LNHDA; CDR2 reads SQIVND (reference sequence). The CDR3 has 15 residues. Trimming pared 5 bases from V and 9 bases from J, leaving 20 bases between. CDR3 sequence reads: CASSRRRADERPQHF. The DNA of the CDR3 is TGTGCCAGTAGTCGGCGGCGGGCGGACGAGCGGCCCCAGCATTTT.

This sequence joins TRBV6-1 and TRBJ1-5, with D possibly TRBD1 on 6 matching bases. The CDR3 is 14 amino acids. In germline, CDR1 is MNHNS, CDR2 SASEGT. V was shortened by 0 bases and J by 6 bases, with 9 bases between the two germline ends. This CDR3 reads CASSEAGGSQPQHF. For the CDR3, the DNA is TGTGCCAGCAGTGAAGCAGGGGGGAGTCAGCCCCAGCATTTT.

This chain links TRBV10-3 with TRBJ2-3, with D unresolved. This CDR3 comprises 13 residues. V was clipped by 4 bases and J by 5 bases, with 10 bases between them. Germline loops: CDR1 ENHRY, CDR2 SYGVKD. The CDR3 DNA reads as TGTGCCATCAGTGGGCCTAATGGAGATACGCAGTATTTT. Translating gives CAISGPNGDTQYF.

The gene calls are TRBV11-3 and TRBJ2-2; 9 bases map to TRBD1. The CDR3 loop spans 15 amino acids. CDR1 is SGHNT and CDR2 is YENEEA in the germline V gene. The J segment lost 5 bases and the V segment lost 5 bases, leaving 6 bases of the junction unmatched. The CDR3 loop is CASSLRQGGTGELFF. Here the CDR3 DNA reads TGTGCCAGCAGCCTCCGACAGGGGGGTACCGGGGAGCTGTTTTTT.

The CDR3, as DNA: TGCGCCAGCAGCTTGGTCCCTGCCGGTGAGCAGTTCTTC. Translation: CASSLVPAGEQFF. The chain combines TRBV5-1 with TRBJ2-1; no firm D call. The CDR3 consists of 13 residues. Germline CDR1 SGHRS, CDR2 YFSETQ. The germline V and J ends were trimmed by 0 bases and 9 bases, with 10 bases remaining between them.

This clone was detected only once. V gene TRBV12-3 or TRBV12-4 combines with J gene TRBJ2-7; D is ambiguous. Trimming pared 5 bases from V and 2 bases from J, leaving 7 bases between. The CDR3 length is 12 residues. The DNA for the CDR3 is TGTGCCAGCAGTCTCTCGCCCTACGAGCAGTACTTC. Its protein product is CASSLSPYEQYF.